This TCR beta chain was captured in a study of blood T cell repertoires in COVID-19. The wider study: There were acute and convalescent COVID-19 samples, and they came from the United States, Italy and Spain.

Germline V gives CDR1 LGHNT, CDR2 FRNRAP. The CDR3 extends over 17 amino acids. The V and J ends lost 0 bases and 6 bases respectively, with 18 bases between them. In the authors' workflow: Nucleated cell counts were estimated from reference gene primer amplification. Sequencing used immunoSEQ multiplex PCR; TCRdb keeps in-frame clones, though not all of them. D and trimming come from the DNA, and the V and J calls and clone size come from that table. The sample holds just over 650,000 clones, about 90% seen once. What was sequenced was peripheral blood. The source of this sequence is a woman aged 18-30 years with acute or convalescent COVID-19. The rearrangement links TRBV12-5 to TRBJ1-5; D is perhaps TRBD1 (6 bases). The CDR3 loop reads CASGLVRGTGWLQPQHF. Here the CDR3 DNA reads TGTGCTAGTGGTTTGGTAAGGGGAACAGGGTGGCTTCAGCCCCAGCATTTT.